The rows below give T cell receptor beta chains drawn from one sample of a study of cytomegalovirus exposure and HLA in healthy donors. Only in-frame clones appear in the TCRdb table, and some are missing; sequencing was by immunoSEQ multiplex PCR. The data contain approximately 200,000 clones, approximately 80% of them singletons. The sequencing input was PBMCs. The source of these receptors is a woman under 30 in good health and CMV-seropositive. Each CDR3 is given with its conserved first and last residue. A D gene is named only where the DNA matches it firmly. Clone size appears in some rows only: once, few, many, or a class for an expanded clone.

CDR3 protein	CDR3 DNA	V gene	J gene	clone size	D gene
CATEQETQYF	TGTGCCACAGAACAAGAGACCCAGTACTTC	TRBV28	TRBJ2-5	NA	NA
CASSKGTGHNSPLHF	TGTGCCAGCAGCAAGGGGACAGGGCATAATTCACCCCTCCACTTT	TRBV5-4	TRBJ1-6	NA	TRBD1
CAITDSPHNYGYTF	TGTGCCATCACGGACAGTCCACATAACTATGGCTACACCTTC	TRBV10-3	TRBJ1-2	NA	NA
CATNRPGLIADTQYF	TGTGCCACCAACCGACCGGGACTAATTGCGGATACGCAGTATTTT	TRBV10-3	TRBJ2-3	NA	TRBD2
CASSQDPNQPQHF	TGCGCCAGCAGCCAAGACCCAAATCAGCCCCAGCATTTT	TRBV4-1	TRBJ1-5	NA	NA
CASGPGGFSYNEQFF	TGTGCCAGCGGGCCCGGGGGATTCTCCTACAATGAGCAGTTCTTC	TRBV11-3	TRBJ2-1	NA	NA
CASSSGTDRSSYGYTF	TGTGCCAGCAGTTCAGGTACGGACAGATCGTCCTATGGCTACACCTTC	TRBV5-4	TRBJ1-2	NA	NA
CASSQVGGYGYTF	TGTGCCAGCAGCCAAGTGGGGGGCTATGGCTACACCTTC	TRBV14	TRBJ1-2	NA	NA
CASSSRRTTNEKLFF	TGTGCCAGCAGCTCCAGAAGAACAACTAATGAAAAACTGTTTTTT	TRBV7-9	TRBJ1-4	NA	NA
CASSFLSPQPPNEQFF	TGTGCCAGCAGTTTTTTATCGCCACAACCCCCCAATGAGCAGTTCTTC	TRBV27	TRBJ2-1	NA	NA
CASSPPTAGLTGYTF	TGTGCCAGCTCACCACCGACTGCGGGTCTGACAGGCTACACCTTC	TRBV18	TRBJ1-2	few	NA
CASSSPQGAVPEAFF	TGTGCCAGCAGTTCCCCACAGGGAGCGGTCCCTGAAGCTTTCTTT	TRBV28	TRBJ1-1	NA	NA
CASSSTAYEQYF	TGTGCCAGCAGTTCCACAGCCTACGAGCAGTACTTC	TRBV6-5	TRBJ2-7	NA	NA
CASSFLNTEAFF	TGCGCCAGCAGCTTCTTGAACACTGAAGCTTTCTTT	TRBV5-1	TRBJ1-1	NA	NA
CASQGGNTEAFF	TGCGCCAGTCAGGGCGGGAACACTGAAGCTTTCTTT	TRBV10-1	TRBJ1-1	NA	NA
CASRGDRGGYGYTF	TGTGCCAGCAGGGGGGACAGGGGGGGTTATGGCTACACCTTC	TRBV6-4	TRBJ1-2	NA	TRBD1
CASSYQYDNEQFF	TGTGCCAGCAGTTATCAGTATGATAATGAGCAGTTCTTC	TRBV6-6	TRBJ2-1	once	NA
CASSLVGARNTEAFF	TGCGCCAGCAGCTTGGTGGGGGCTCGGAACACTGAAGCTTTCTTT	TRBV5-1	TRBJ1-1	NA	NA
CASSMTGGAQETQYF	TGTGCTAGCAGTATGACAGGGGGGGCCCAAGAGACCCAGTACTTC	TRBV7-7	TRBJ2-5	NA	TRBD1
CASSAPDRGNEKLFF	TGTGCCAGCAGTGCTCCTGACAGGGGCAATGAAAAACTGTTTTTT	TRBV9	TRBJ1-4	NA	TRBD1
CASSPHRTSRDTQYF	TGTGCCAGCAGCCCCCACCGGACTAGCCGAGATACGCAGTATTTT	TRBV9	TRBJ2-3	NA	TRBD2
CASISGNTIYF	TGTGCCAGCATATCTGGAAACACCATATATTTT	TRBV2	TRBJ1-3	NA	NA
CSSSLLPLFGNEKLFF	TGTTCCAGCAGCTTACTCCCTCTATTTGGTAATGAAAAACTGTTTTTT	TRBV7-9	TRBJ1-4	few	NA
CASSSGQGGNSPLHF	TGTGCCAGCAGCTCAGGACAGGGTGGTAATTCACCCCTCCACTTT	TRBV7-2	TRBJ1-6	few	TRBD1
CASSPEAGQPQHF	TGTGCCAGCAGCCCCGAAGCGGGGCAGCCCCAGCATTTT	TRBV11-2	TRBJ1-5	NA	NA
CASRPRTGRVVHEQFF	TGTGCCAGCAGACCGCGGACTGGAAGGGTGGTCCATGAGCAGTTCTTC	TRBV28	TRBJ2-1	NA	NA
CASGLPPGVGYTF	TGTGCTAGTGGTTTGCCCCCCGGGGTTGGCTACACCTTC	TRBV12-5	TRBJ1-2	NA	NA
CASSLGGPAPNTEAFF	TGTGCCAGCAGCCTCGGGGGTCCCGCCCCGAACACTGAAGCTTTCTTT	TRBV5-4	TRBJ1-1	NA	NA
CASGLVGWRGEAQYF	TGTGCTAGTGGTTTGGTAGGGTGGAGGGGCGAGGCCCAGTACTTC	TRBV12-5	TRBJ2-5	NA	NA
CASMGDRGKNIQYF	TGTGCCAGTATGGGAGACAGGGGAAAAAACATTCAGTACTTC	TRBV6-5	TRBJ2-4	few	TRBD1
CAISESRHTDTQYF	TGTGCCATCAGTGAGTCGAGGCACACAGATACGCAGTATTTT	TRBV10-3	TRBJ2-3	once	NA
CASSDGAGGPETQYF	TGTGCCAGCAGTGATGGTGCGGGGGGGCCGGAGACCCAGTACTTC	TRBV6-1	TRBJ2-5	NA	TRBD2
CASRPTAGGLEEKLFF	TGTGCCAGTAGGCCCACGGCAGGGGGTCTTGAGGAAAAACTGTTTTTT	TRBV19	TRBJ1-4	NA	TRBD1
CASSFGTMNTEAFF	TGTGCCAGCAGTTTTGGGACAATGAACACTGAAGCTTTCTTT	TRBV28	TRBJ1-1	NA	NA
CASSASGGAGETQYF	TGTGCCAGCAGTGCCAGCGGGGGGGCCGGAGAGACCCAGTACTTC	TRBV6-4	TRBJ2-5	NA	TRBD2
CASSSQSTGNYGYTF	TGTGCCAGCAGCTCCCAGTCGACAGGAAACTATGGCTACACCTTC	TRBV7-2	TRBJ1-2	few	NA
CASSRASGSENTIYF	TGTGCCAGCTCACGGGCGTCAGGGTCGGAAAACACCATATATTTT	TRBV18	TRBJ1-3	NA	NA
CASSPGLGGNSPLHF	TGCGCCAGCAGCCCGGGCTTGGGGGGGAATTCACCCCTCCACTTT	TRBV5-1	TRBJ1-6	NA	NA
CASTSITKGEYSGYTF	TGTGCCAGTACCTCAATCACCAAGGGGGAGTATAGCGGCTACACCTTC	TRBV19	TRBJ1-2	NA	NA